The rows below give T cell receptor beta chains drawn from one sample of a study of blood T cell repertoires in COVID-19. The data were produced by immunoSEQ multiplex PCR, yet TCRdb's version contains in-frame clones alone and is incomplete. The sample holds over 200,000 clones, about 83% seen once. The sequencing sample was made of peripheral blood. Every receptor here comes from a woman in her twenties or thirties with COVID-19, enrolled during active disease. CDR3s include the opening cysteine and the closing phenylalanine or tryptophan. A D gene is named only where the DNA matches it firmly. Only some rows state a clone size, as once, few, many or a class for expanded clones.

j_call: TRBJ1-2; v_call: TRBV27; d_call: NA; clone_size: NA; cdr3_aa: CASSFRGGFYGYTF; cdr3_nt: TGTGCCAGCAGTTTCAGGGGAGGGTTCTATGGCTACACCTTC
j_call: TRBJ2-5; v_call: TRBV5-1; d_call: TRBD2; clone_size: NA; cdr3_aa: CASSLRGSGSIFYQETQYF; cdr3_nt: TGCGCCAGCAGCTTGCGGGGTAGCGGGAGCATATTTTATCAAGAGACCCAGTACTTC
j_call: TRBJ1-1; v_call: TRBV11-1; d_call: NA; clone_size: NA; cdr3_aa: CASSLAGRGGTEAFF; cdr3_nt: TGTGCCAGCAGCTTAGCGGGTAGGGGCGGCACTGAAGCTTTCTTT
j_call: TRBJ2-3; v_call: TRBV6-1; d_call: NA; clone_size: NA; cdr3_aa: CASSEGVQGTDTQYF; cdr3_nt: TGTGCCAGCAGTGAAGGTGTGCAGGGTACAGATACGCAGTATTTT
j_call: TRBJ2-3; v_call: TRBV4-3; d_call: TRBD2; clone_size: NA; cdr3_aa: CASSQELAGVAADTQYF; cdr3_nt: TGCGCCAGCAGCCAAGAACTAGCGGGAGTGGCGGCAGATACGCAGTATTTT
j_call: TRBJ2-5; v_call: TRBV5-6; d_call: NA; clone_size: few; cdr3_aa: CASSLLGRGQETQYF; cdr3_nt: TGTGCCAGCAGCCTGCTCGGCAGGGGACAAGAGACCCAGTACTTC
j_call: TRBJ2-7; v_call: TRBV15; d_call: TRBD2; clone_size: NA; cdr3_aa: CATSRGGLAGTEQYF; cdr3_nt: TGTGCCACCAGCAGGGGGGGACTAGCGGGGACTGAGCAGTACTTC
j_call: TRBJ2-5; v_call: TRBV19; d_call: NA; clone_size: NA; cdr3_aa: CASSQGTLRETQYF; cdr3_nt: TGTGCCAGTAGTCAGGGGACACTAAGGGAGACCCAGTACTTC
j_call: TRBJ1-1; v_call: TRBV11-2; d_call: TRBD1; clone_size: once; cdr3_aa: CASSSGGLAFF; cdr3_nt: TGTGCCAGCAGTTCAGGGGGCTTAGCTTTCTTT
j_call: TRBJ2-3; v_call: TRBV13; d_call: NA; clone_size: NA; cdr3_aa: CASSLTGADTQYF; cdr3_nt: TGTGCCAGCAGCTTAACGGGGGCAGATACGCAGTATTTT
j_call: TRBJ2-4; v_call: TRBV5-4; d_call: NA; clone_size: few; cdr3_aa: CASSLGGGGNIQYF; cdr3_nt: TGTGCCAGCAGCTTGGGTGGAGGAGGGAACATTCAGTACTTC
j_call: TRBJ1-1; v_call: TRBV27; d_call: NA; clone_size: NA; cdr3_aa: CASRSPGTEAFF; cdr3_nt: TGTGCCAGCAGATCCCCAGGGACTGAAGCTTTCTTT
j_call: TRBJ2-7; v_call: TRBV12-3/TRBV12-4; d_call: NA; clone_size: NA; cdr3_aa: CASSYGYEQYF; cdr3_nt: TGTGCCAGCAGTTACGGGTACGAGCAGTACTTC
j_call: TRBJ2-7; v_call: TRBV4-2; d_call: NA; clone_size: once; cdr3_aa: CASSQDLASEQYF; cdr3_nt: TGTGCCAGCAGCCAAGATCTGGCCTCCGAGCAGTACTTC
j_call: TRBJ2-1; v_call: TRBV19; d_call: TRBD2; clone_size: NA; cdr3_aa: CATLAGVNNEQFF; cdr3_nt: TGTGCCACTTTAGCGGGAGTGAACAATGAGCAGTTCTTC
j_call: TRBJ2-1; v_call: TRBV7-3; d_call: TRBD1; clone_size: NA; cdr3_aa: CASSLIGTAQYNEQFF; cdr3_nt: TGTGCCAGCAGCTTAATAGGGACAGCCCAATACAATGAGCAGTTCTTC
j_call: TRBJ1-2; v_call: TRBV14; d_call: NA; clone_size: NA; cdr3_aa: CASSQVGGSNYGYTF; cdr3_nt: TGTGCCAGCAGCCAAGTAGGAGGGTCCAACTATGGCTACACCTTC
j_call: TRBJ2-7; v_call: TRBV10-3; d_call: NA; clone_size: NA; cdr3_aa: CAISDGRTTYEQYF; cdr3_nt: TGTGCCATCAGCGACGGAAGAACTACCTACGAGCAGTACTTC
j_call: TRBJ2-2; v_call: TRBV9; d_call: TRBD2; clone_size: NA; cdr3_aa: CASSVSGSDTGELFF; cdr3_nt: TGTGCCAGCAGCGTTAGCGGGAGTGACACCGGGGAGCTGTTTTTT
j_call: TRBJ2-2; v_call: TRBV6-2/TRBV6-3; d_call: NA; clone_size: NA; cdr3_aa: CASSLLDTTGELFF; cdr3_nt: TGTGCCAGCAGCCTTCTGGACACCACCGGGGAGCTGTTTTTT
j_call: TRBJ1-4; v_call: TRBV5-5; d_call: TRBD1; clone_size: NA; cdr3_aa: CASTPDRGEIEKLFF; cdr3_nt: TGTGCCAGCACCCCCGACAGGGGCGAGATTGAAAAACTGTTTTTT
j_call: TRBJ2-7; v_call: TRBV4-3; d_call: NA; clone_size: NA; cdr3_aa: CASSQDGALSYEQYF; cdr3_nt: TGCGCCAGCAGCCAAGATGGGGCATTGTCCTACGAGCAGTACTTC
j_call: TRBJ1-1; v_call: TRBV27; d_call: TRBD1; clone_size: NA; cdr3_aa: CASSSRQGMNTEAFF; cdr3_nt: TGTGCCAGCAGTTCTCGACAGGGGATGAACACTGAAGCTTTCTTT
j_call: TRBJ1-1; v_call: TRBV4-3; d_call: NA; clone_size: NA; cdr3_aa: CASSQDGGGSWEAFF; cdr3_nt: TGCGCCAGCAGCCAAGATGGGGGGGGGAGCTGGGAAGCTTTCTTT
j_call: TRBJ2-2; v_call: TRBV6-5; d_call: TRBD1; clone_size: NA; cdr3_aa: CASSYGGTGGGGELFF; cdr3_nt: TGTGCCAGCAGTTACGGGGGGACAGGGGGCGGCGGGGAGCTGTTTTTT
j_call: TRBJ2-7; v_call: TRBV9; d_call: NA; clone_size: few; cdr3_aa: CASGDEQYF; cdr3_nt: TGTGCCAGCGGAGACGAGCAGTACTTC
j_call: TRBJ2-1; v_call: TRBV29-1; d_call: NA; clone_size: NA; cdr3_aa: CSVGGRVSYNEQFF; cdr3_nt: TGCAGCGTTGGGGGGCGGGTCTCCTACAATGAGCAGTTCTTC
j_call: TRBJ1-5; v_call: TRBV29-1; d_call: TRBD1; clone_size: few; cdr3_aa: CSVLDRGDQPQHF; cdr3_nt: TGCAGCGTTTTGGACAGGGGGGATCAGCCCCAGCATTTT
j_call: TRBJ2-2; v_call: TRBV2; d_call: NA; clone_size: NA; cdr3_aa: CASSPTETDGELFF; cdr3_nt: TGTGCCAGCAGCCCGACAGAAACGGACGGGGAGCTGTTTTTT
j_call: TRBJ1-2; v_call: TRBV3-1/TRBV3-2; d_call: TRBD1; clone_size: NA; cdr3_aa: CASSRQGANGYTF; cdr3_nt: TGTGCCAGCTCCCGACAGGGGGCCAACGGCTACACCTTC
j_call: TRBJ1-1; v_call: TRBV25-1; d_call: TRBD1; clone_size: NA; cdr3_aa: CASSEGQGRTEAFF; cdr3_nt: TGTGCCAGCAGTGAAGGACAGGGAAGGACTGAAGCTTTCTTT
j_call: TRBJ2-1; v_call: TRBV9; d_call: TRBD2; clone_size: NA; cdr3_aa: CASSPAAAGGYNEQFF; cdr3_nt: TGTGCCAGCAGCCCAGCCGCGGCGGGAGGGTACAATGAGCAGTTCTTC